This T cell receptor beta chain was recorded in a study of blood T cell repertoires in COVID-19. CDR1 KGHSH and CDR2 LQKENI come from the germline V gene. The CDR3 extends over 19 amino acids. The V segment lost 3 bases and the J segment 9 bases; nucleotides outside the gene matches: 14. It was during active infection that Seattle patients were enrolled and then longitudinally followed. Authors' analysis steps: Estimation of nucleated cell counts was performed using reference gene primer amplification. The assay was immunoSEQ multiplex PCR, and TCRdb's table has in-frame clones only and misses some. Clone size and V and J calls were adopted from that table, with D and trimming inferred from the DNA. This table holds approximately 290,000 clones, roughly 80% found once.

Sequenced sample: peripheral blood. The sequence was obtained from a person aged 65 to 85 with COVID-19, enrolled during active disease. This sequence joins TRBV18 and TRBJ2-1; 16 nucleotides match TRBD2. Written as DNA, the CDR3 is TGTGCCAGCTCACCCCGTCCCGGGACTAGCGGGAGGGCCATCAGTGAGCAGTTCTTC. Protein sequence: CASSPRPGTSGRAISEQFF.